Included here is one TCR beta chain sequence, with context. Many counts were recorded for this clonotype. Which antigen it targets is not known. Per-base qualities were not stored, and no clone one base away is much larger. CDR1 MNHEY and CDR2 SVGAGI were looked up in the germline V gene. Spanning cysteine to phenylalanine, the CDR3 consists of 16 amino acids. The read is trimmed to its CDR3 DNA, 48 bases read in frame from base 1. Germline trimming: 2 bases from V, 0 bases from J; junction bases outside gene matches: 7. In the paper's terms, the treatment or condition label means: in vitro stimulation with specific CMV peptide epitopes to enrich CMV-specific T cells. This entry comes from a study of T cell repertoires in cytomegalovirus infection (dated by TCRdb to the late 2010s). Regarding the research as a whole: Recently identified HLA-C-restricted CMV epitopes, whose presentation resists viral immunomodulation, were targeted by peptide stimulations together with well-studied HLA-B-restricted epitopes. The HLA type of each donor mattered for the analysis, because public TCR beta signatures pointed to carriage of CMV infection along with the matching HLA type. Results and caveats for the whole study, not just this receptor: The ex vivo response was dominated by HLA-C-restricted CMV-specific TCR beta clonotypes, which also provided the single most frequent clonotype in two of eight donors. In both this cohort and an independent approximately 350-donor cohort, the cumulative frequency of public TCR beta family members distinguished carriers of CMV infection plus the relevant HLA type.

TCRdb records Illumina HiSeq 1500 as the sequencer. In TCRdb, the public reads were trimmed at Q25 with fastp and aligned with MiXCR, with productive beta chains retained. Rows with one shared CDR3 protein collapse into an entry with the most common genes and DNA. This sample gives a few hundred thousand distinct CDR3 sequences in total; under 35% of them show up just once. About 20% of the sample is taken by the ten largest. The input for sequencing was cultured PBMCs, taken from culture after CMV antigen stimulation. The rearranged chain carries TRBV6-5 and TRBJ2-7; TRBD2 aligns with 7 central bases. This receptor was obtained from a human donor in good health (CMV status not recorded). Some clones in this sample may be carry-over from other donors' samples. The DNA sequence is TGTGCCAGCAGTTACAGACTAGCTCTGAGCTCCTACGAGCAGTACTTC. Its amino acids are CASSYRLALSSYEQYF.